This TCR beta chain was recorded in a study of identical twins. TCRdb independently ran MiXCR on the 5' RACE reads; one entry per CDR3 protein. The data contain about 100,000 distinct CDR3 sequences, around 5.5% of them seen just once; the ten biggest clones take up approximately 12%. Germline V gene sequence: CDR1 SGHAT, CDR2 FQNNGV. The CDR3 runs 16 residues. V shed 6 bases and J shed 1 base, with 17 bases lying between them. This clonotype was detected many times. Its antigen is currently unknown. Study-wide findings and caveats: There was more out-of-frame TCR alpha sharing in monozygotic twins than models estimated.

The sample consisted of memory T cells sorted from blood. The sequence was obtained from a woman aged 45-59 years in good health. The rearrangement joins TRBV11-2 to TRBJ2-3; a weak D match, TRBD1 (8 bases). In DNA form, the CDR3 reads TGTGCCAGCAGACCAGGGGGCGGGGGCGGCACAGATACGCAGTATTTT. It specifies CASRPGGGGGTDTQYF.